One and the same sample provided the 5 T cell receptor beta chains below, sequenced in a study of beta chain features in type 1 diabetes. No antigen is known for these receptors. Reverse transcribing all isolated RNA meant expressed TCRB transcripts were sequenced. Assay: immunoSEQ multiplex PCR; the TCRdb copy retains only in-frame clones and omits some. Of approximately 250,000 clones listed, 16% are singletons. The study's findings and limits: Shorter TCRB CDR3s, moderately but significantly so, marked every one of the four CD4+ subsets in Type 1 diabetes patients.

The sample consisted of naive CD4+ T cells from blood. These receptors were collected from a man in his thirties or forties with type 1 diabetes.

The chain combines TRBV29-1 with TRBJ1-1; D is perhaps TRBD1 (5 bases). Germline lookup yields CDR1 SQVTM and CDR2 ANQGSEA. V was shortened by 0 bases and J by 6 bases, with 14 bases between the two germline ends. This CDR3 contains 14 residues. The DNA of the CDR3 is TGCAGCGTTGAAGATACAGGAGGGAGGTCTGAAGCTTTCTTT. This encodes CSVEDTGGRSEAFF.

The chain carries TRBV5-1 and TRBJ2-4, with D possibly TRBD1 on 7 matching bases. This CDR3 has 15 residues. The germline V gene has CDR1 SGHRS and CDR2 YFSETQ. Between the trimmed V and J ends, which lost 3 bases and 5 bases, there was a span of 15 bases. The CDR3 loop reads CASSSGGTAQNIQYF. The CDR3 DNA sequence: TGCGCCAGCAGCTCGGGCGGGACAGCACAAAACATTCAGTACTTC. Supplemented by reference TRBV5-1 and TRBJ2-4, the full variable domain reads KAGVTQTPRYLIKTRGQQVTLSCSPISGHRSVSWYQQTPGQGLQFLFEYFSETQRNKGNFPGRFSGRQFSNSRSEMNVSTLELGDSALYLCASSSGGTAQNIQYFGAGTRLSVL.

This chain uses TRBV2 with TRBJ2-3; D ambiguous. The CDR3 covers 12 residues. Germline V gene data show CDR1 as SNHLY and CDR2 as FYNNEI. V dropped 4 bases and J dropped 3 bases, with 5 bases sitting between them. The CDR3 bases are TGTGCCAGCAGTGTTGGAACAGATACGCAGTATTTT. This gives the protein CASSVGTDTQYF.

This clone was detected a few times. V and J are TRBV4-1 and TRBJ2-7; D gene ambiguous. V was pared by 0 bases and J by 7 bases, with 10 bases between. The CDR3 loop spans 13 amino acids. The germline V gene has CDR1 MGHRA and CDR2 YSYEKL. Here the CDR3 DNA reads TGCGCCAGCAGCCAAGATAGGCTTACTGAGCAGTACTTC. Protein: CASSQDRLTEQYF.

This chain links TRBV18 with TRBJ2-7; 15 nucleotides match TRBD2. CDR1 and CDR2 from the germline V gene are KGHSH and LQKENI. CDR3 length: 15 amino acids. The V segment lost 5 bases and the J segment 5 bases; nucleotides outside the gene matches: 4. CDR3 sequence: CASSSGLAGGHEQYF. The CDR3 DNA is TGTGCCAGCTCAAGTGGACTAGCGGGAGGGCACGAGCAGTACTTC.